This T cell receptor beta chain appears in the sequencing data of a study of long-term antiretroviral therapy in people with HIV. Germline CDR1 is SGHRS and CDR2 is YFSETQ. The CDR3 covers 16 residues. V shed 0 bases and J 2 bases; nucleotides not matched to a gene: 8. Participants living with HIV all received treatment in the United States. Researchers ran immunoSEQ v3.0 at survey level. Using immunoSEQ multiplex PCR, the repertoire was profiled, and TCRdb retains in-frame clones only, with some absent. In the table there are 24,000 or so clones, 85% of which are singletons. Findings and caveats of the study: Transplant-donor-level diversity was not reached after ART, though diversity increased. Regardless of time point, clones expanded before ART dominated the repertoire. Narrower CDR3 length ranges marked HIV repertoires relative to controls.

Remarks on this clone: Its antigen is undetermined.

The rearrangement links TRBV5-1 to TRBJ2-7, with 7 bases aligning to TRBD1. Specimen: unsorted PBMCs, collected 2.3 years after starting antiretroviral therapy. The clonotype was recovered from a man between 35 and 55 years old with HIV. CDR3 amino acids: CASSLAQGVPTYEQYF. CDR3 in DNA: TGCGCCAGCAGCTTGGCCCAGGGGGTGCCAACCTACGAGCAGTACTTC.